The 7 T cell receptor beta chains below all came from one sample that was sequenced in a study of blood T cells in healthy people across ages. A second PCR, run for roughly 7 to 12 cycles, used a sample-barcoded 5' primer plus a J-beta primer mix. TCRdb re-called the 5' RACE reads through MiXCR, storing one row per CDR3 protein. The sample includes around 780,000 distinct CDR3 sequences, around a quarter of them seen just once. The data also belong to a second study, concerning T cells of mothers and their children.

Source material: blood. Receptors originate from a boy aged 10-17 years in good health.

This clonotype was observed a few times. This sequence joins TRBV2 and TRBJ2-2; TRBD1 is a possible D gene (6 bases). The germline V and J ends were trimmed by 8 bases and 0 bases, with 10 bases remaining between them. Germline-derived CDR1 and CDR2 are SNHLY and FYNNEI. This CDR3 spans 14 amino acids. DNA of the CDR3: TGTGCCAGCCGGAAGGGGGCGAACACCGGGGAGCTGTTTTTT. Translation gives CASRKGANTGELFF.

CDR3 nucleotide sequence: TGTGCCAGCAGTTTCGCAGGGGCGAGCACAGATACGCAGTATTTT. This sequence encodes CASSFAGASTDTQYF. The rearrangement links TRBV28 to TRBJ2-3; TRBD1 might be the D (6 bases). CDR1 and CDR2 (germline): MDHEN, SYDVKM. V was cut by 3 bases and J by 0 bases, with 10 bases left in between. The CDR3 runs to 15 residues.

CDR3: CSASDRGSRLAFF. The DNA for the CDR3 is TGCAGTGCTTCCGACAGGGGCTCTCGATTAGCTTTCTTT. The V call is TRBV20-1, the J call TRBJ1-1, with 8 bases lining up with TRBD1. The ends lost 5 bases at V and 10 bases at J; junction bases unmatched: 12. CDR3 size: 13 residues. Germline V gene lookup returns CDR1 DFQATT and CDR2 SNEGSKA (reference sequence).

This clonotype was observed a handful of times. The chain carries TRBV9 and TRBJ2-1; 12 nucleotides align to TRBD2. Trimming removed 3 bases from V and 5 bases from J; junction bases left unmatched: 9. This CDR3 comprises 17 residues. The germline CDR1 and CDR2 sequences are SGDLS and YYNGEE. The chain's CDR3 is CASSGRLAGAPNNEQFF. The CDR3 DNA reads TGTGCCAGCAGCGGCCGACTAGCGGGGGCCCCTAACAATGAGCAGTTCTTC.

The chain combines TRBV6-5 with TRBJ1-1, with D maybe TRBD1 (5 bases). This CDR3 is 13 amino acids long. CDR1 MNHEY and CDR2 SVGAGI come from the germline V gene. The germline V and J ends were trimmed by 0 bases and 7 bases, with 9 bases remaining between them. The CDR3 region is CASSYSIGDEAFF. The DNA for the CDR3 is TGTGCCAGCAGTTACTCTATAGGGGATGAAGCTTTCTTT.

Here the CDR3 DNA reads TGTGCCAGCAGTCCCCATGGGGAAGAGACCCAGTACTTC. It codes for CASSPHGEETQYF. V gene TRBV6-5 combines with J gene TRBJ2-5; D ambiguous. The CDR3 totals 13 residues. Trimming took 5 bases from V and 3 from J, leaving 10 bases between them. Germline V lookup: CDR1 MNHEY, CDR2 SVGAGI.

The genes are TRBV5-5 and TRBJ1-1; D is unresolved. Germline CDR1 is SGHKS and CDR2 is YYEKEE (reference sequence). The V end was cut by 0 bases, the J end by 0 bases, with 9 bases between. CDR3 length: 15 amino acids. The CDR3 region has the DNA TGTGCCAGCAGCTTGGCCGGGATCATGAACACTGAAGCTTTCTTT. It is translated as CASSLAGIMNTEAFF.